The rows below give T cell receptor beta chains drawn from one sample of a study of cytomegalovirus exposure and HLA in healthy donors. Assay: immunoSEQ multiplex PCR; the TCRdb copy retains only in-frame clones and omits some. This repertoire comprises 65,000 to 85,000 clones; its ten largest clones make up around 2.4%. The source material was PBMCs. These receptors originate from a female donor in good health and CMV-seropositive. The CDR3 runs from the conserved cysteine through the conserved F or W. D genes are given only for firm matches.

v_gene: TRBV16; d_gene: TRBD1; j_gene: TRBJ2-7; CDR3nt: TGTGCCAGCAGCCCGGCCGGGACAGCCTCATACGAGCAGTACTTC; CDR3aa: CASSPAGTASYEQYF
v_gene: TRBV5-1; d_gene: TRBD1; j_gene: TRBJ1-2; CDR3nt: TGCGCCAGCAGCTTGGTGGGGACAGGGTTTGGCTACACCTTC; CDR3aa: CASSLVGTGFGYTF
v_gene: TRBV7-2; d_gene: -; j_gene: TRBJ2-7; CDR3nt: TGTGCCAGCAGCCCCCGGAGACAGGGGGTAGCGGGGGAGCAGTACTTC; CDR3aa: CASSPRRQGVAGEQYF
v_gene: TRBV9; d_gene: -; j_gene: TRBJ2-5; CDR3nt: TGTGCCAGCAGCGCCACTACAGGGCGTCAGTACTTC; CDR3aa: CASSATTGRQYF
v_gene: TRBV5-1; d_gene: TRBD1; j_gene: TRBJ1-6; CDR3nt: TGCGCCAGCAGCCCGGACCCCGGGACAGATTCACCCCTCCACTTT; CDR3aa: CASSPDPGTDSPLHF
v_gene: TRBV29-1; d_gene: TRBD1; j_gene: TRBJ1-1; CDR3nt: TGCAGCGTCCCTCGGACAGGGAGCATGAACACTGAAGCTTTCTTT; CDR3aa: CSVPRTGSMNTEAFF
v_gene: TRBV18; d_gene: -; j_gene: TRBJ2-7; CDR3nt: TGTGCCAGCTCACAAAGTGAGGACGAGCAGTACTTC; CDR3aa: CASSQSEDEQYF
v_gene: TRBV30; d_gene: -; j_gene: TRBJ1-2; CDR3nt: TGTGCCTGGGCACCGGGGAACTATGGCTACACCTTC; CDR3aa: CAWAPGNYGYTF
v_gene: TRBV30; d_gene: -; j_gene: TRBJ1-5; CDR3nt: TGTGCCTGGAGTGTACGGGATAATCAGCCCCAGCATTTT; CDR3aa: CAWSVRDNQPQHF
v_gene: TRBV6-4; d_gene: TRBD2; j_gene: TRBJ2-3; CDR3nt: TGTGCCAGCAGTGACTCAGCGGGAGGAGAGGCAGATACGCAGTATTTT; CDR3aa: CASSDSAGGEADTQYF
v_gene: TRBV6-5; d_gene: -; j_gene: TRBJ2-3; CDR3nt: TGTGCCAGCAGCCTCGGGAAGCGACCAGATACGCAGTATTTT; CDR3aa: CASSLGKRPDTQYF
v_gene: TRBV5-1; d_gene: TRBD1; j_gene: TRBJ1-2; CDR3nt: TGCGCCAGCAGCGTGGGTGGGACAGCTGTCCCTATAGGCTACACCTTC; CDR3aa: CASSVGGTAVPIGYTF
v_gene: TRBV5-1; d_gene: -; j_gene: TRBJ2-2; CDR3nt: TGCGCCAGCAGCCCAGCTTGGGGGACTCGTTCGAACACCGGGGAGCTGTTTTTT; CDR3aa: CASSPAWGTRSNTGELFF
v_gene: TRBV10-3; d_gene: TRBD1; j_gene: TRBJ2-7; CDR3nt: TGTGCCATCAGAACCTGGGGACAGGGGCCCTCGGAGCAGTACTTC; CDR3aa: CAIRTWGQGPSEQYF
v_gene: TRBV27; d_gene: TRBD2; j_gene: TRBJ2-5; CDR3nt: TGTGCCAGCAGCAAGAGCCTCGGACTAGTCGGCGTGTGGGAGACCCAGTACTTC; CDR3aa: CASSKSLGLVGVWETQYF
v_gene: TRBV10-1; d_gene: TRBD1; j_gene: TRBJ1-2; CDR3nt: TGCGCCAGCAGAGGACAGGGGCCTCATGGCTACACCTTC; CDR3aa: CASRGQGPHGYTF
v_gene: TRBV28; d_gene: TRBD1; j_gene: TRBJ1-6; CDR3nt: TGTGCCAGCAATCAAGCAGGGGGCGCATCACCCCTCCACTTT; CDR3aa: CASNQAGGASPLHF
v_gene: TRBV29-1; d_gene: -; j_gene: TRBJ2-5; CDR3nt: TGCAGCGTTGAAGAGCGGACAGTACAAGAGACCCAGTACTTC; CDR3aa: CSVEERTVQETQYF
v_gene: TRBV9; d_gene: TRBD2; j_gene: TRBJ2-2; CDR3nt: TGTGCCAGCAGCGCCTGGGGACTAGCGGGGGGATATAGAGGGGAGCTGTTTTTT; CDR3aa: CASSAWGLAGGYRGELFF
v_gene: TRBV4-3; d_gene: -; j_gene: TRBJ2-7; CDR3nt: TGCGCCAGCAGCCAAGAAGTAGGGGGTGCCTACGAGCAGTACTTC; CDR3aa: CASSQEVGGAYEQYF
v_gene: TRBV19; d_gene: TRBD1; j_gene: TRBJ1-6; CDR3nt: TGTGCCAGTAGGAGACAGGGGGCGGAGGTATACTCACCCCTCCACTTT; CDR3aa: CASRRQGAEVYSPLHF
v_gene: TRBV9; d_gene: -; j_gene: TRBJ1-6; CDR3nt: TGTGCCAGCAGCGTATCGTCCAGCTCCTATAATTCACCCCTCCACTTT; CDR3aa: CASSVSSSSYNSPLHF
v_gene: TRBV29-1; d_gene: -; j_gene: TRBJ2-5; CDR3nt: TGCAGCGTTGAATTTTTCGACCCCGTAGCAGCAGAGACCCAGTACTTC; CDR3aa: CSVEFFDPVAAETQYF
v_gene: TRBV9; d_gene: -; j_gene: TRBJ1-3; CDR3nt: TGTGCCAGCAGCTACAGGGATTTGCCTGAAAACACCATATATTTT; CDR3aa: CASSYRDLPENTIYF
v_gene: TRBV4-3; d_gene: TRBD1; j_gene: TRBJ1-3; CDR3nt: TGCGCCAGCAGCCATACCAACAGGGGGACTGGAAACACCATATATTTT; CDR3aa: CASSHTNRGTGNTIYF
v_gene: TRBV19; d_gene: -; j_gene: TRBJ1-2; CDR3nt: TGTGCCAGTACCCTCAGGGGCGCGGGCTATGGCTACACCTTC; CDR3aa: CASTLRGAGYGYTF
v_gene: TRBV28; d_gene: -; j_gene: TRBJ1-2; CDR3nt: TGTGCCAGCAGCCGCATACAGTCAGCTAACTATGGCTACACCTTC; CDR3aa: CASSRIQSANYGYTF
v_gene: TRBV28; d_gene: -; j_gene: TRBJ1-6; CDR3nt: TGTGCCAGCAGTTTTCCCGAACGGGGTTCACCCCTCCACTTT; CDR3aa: CASSFPERGSPLHF
v_gene: TRBV11-2; d_gene: -; j_gene: TRBJ1-1; CDR3nt: TGTGCCAGCAGCTTAGAATTGGAGGCGGAAGCTTTCTTT; CDR3aa: CASSLELEAEAFF
v_gene: TRBV10-2; d_gene: TRBD1; j_gene: TRBJ1-2; CDR3nt: TGCGCCAGCAGTGATTGGACAGGGGGCAAGTATGGCTACACCTTC; CDR3aa: CASSDWTGGKYGYTF
v_gene: TRBV30; d_gene: -; j_gene: TRBJ1-6; CDR3nt: TGTGCCTGGAGTGGGGCCGGGGGGACTAGTAATTCACACCTCCACTTT; CDR3aa: CAWSGAGGTSNSHLHF
v_gene: TRBV30; d_gene: -; j_gene: TRBJ2-7; CDR3nt: TGTGCCGGACGGACAGACGCCTACGAGCAGTACTTC; CDR3aa: CAGRTDAYEQYF
v_gene: TRBV7-7; d_gene: -; j_gene: TRBJ1-1; CDR3nt: TGTGCTAGCAGTAGTCACCTGAACACTGAAGCTTTCTTT; CDR3aa: CASSSHLNTEAFF
v_gene: TRBV14; d_gene: -; j_gene: TRBJ2-7; CDR3nt: TGTGCCAGCAGCCTGGGACTCGGGAGCTCCTACGAGCAGTACTTC; CDR3aa: CASSLGLGSSYEQYF
v_gene: TRBV10-1; d_gene: -; j_gene: TRBJ2-7; CDR3nt: TGCGCCAGCAGTCGCAGCGCCGACGAGCAGTACTTC; CDR3aa: CASSRSADEQYF
v_gene: TRBV5-6; d_gene: TRBD1; j_gene: TRBJ2-7; CDR3nt: TGTGCCAGCAGCTTATTGGACAGGAGTTTTTATAGCTCCTACGAGCAGTACTTC; CDR3aa: CASSLLDRSFYSSYEQYF
v_gene: TRBV6-6; d_gene: -; j_gene: TRBJ2-1; CDR3nt: TGTGCCACCACCCTAGCAGCGACCGACAATGAGCAGTTCTTC; CDR3aa: CATTLAATDNEQFF